The 3 T cell receptor beta chains given below trace back to one sample, sequenced in a study of radiotherapy plus CTLA-4 blockade in lung cancer. The protocol was immunoSEQ multiplex PCR, while the TCRdb copy is restricted to in-frame clones and leaves out a portion. The sample lists approximately 97,000 clones; roughly 85% were seen once. The sample here was peripheral blood, taken from a patient treated with radiotherapy plus ipilimumab. Source of these receptors: a human donor with non-small cell lung cancer who had stable disease on radiotherapy plus ipilimumab.

In this sample, this clone turned up a few times. V gene TRBV5-8 combines with J gene TRBJ2-1; 9 bases align to TRBD2. CDR1 is SGHTS and CDR2 is YDEGEE in the germline V gene. The V and J ends lost 3 bases and 7 bases, in that order; junction bases with no gene match: 11. CDR3 length: 16 amino acids. The CDR3 DNA reads as TGTGCCAGCAGCTCGCATCGTGGCGGGGGGGCAAATGAGCAGTTCTTC. Encoded protein: CASSSHRGGGANEQFF.

This clone showed up just a few times. The rearrangement joins TRBV7-3 to TRBJ1-2; no clear D gene. V gave up 1 base and J gave up 6 bases, with 9 bases separating them. From germline, CDR1 is SGHTA and CDR2 FQGTGA. The CDR3 is made up of 13 amino acids. The CDR3 nucleotides read TGTGCCAGCAGCTTAAACAAGGTGGATGGCTACACCTTC. It specifies CASSLNKVDGYTF.

This clone was recorded a few times. The gene calls are TRBV11-2 and TRBJ2-7; 11 bases align to TRBD2. From germline, CDR1 is SGHAT and CDR2 FQNNGV. The CDR3 has 14 amino acids. After removal of 3 bases from V and 4 bases from J, the junction contained 2 bases not matched to a gene. For the CDR3, the DNA is TGTGCCAGCAGCTTGACTAGCGGGGCTTACGAGCAGTACTTC. Translating it yields CASSLTSGAYEQYF.